This T cell receptor (beta chain) is drawn from a study of cytomegalovirus exposure and HLA in healthy donors. On the study more broadly: A prior study identified approximately 110 million unique TCR beta sequences from 200 million or so T cells.

A multiplex PCR was run with 60 Vbeta primers and 13 Jbeta primers. Generated by immunoSEQ multiplex PCR, the TCRdb table keeps only in-frame clones and is missing some. Of 52,000 or so clones in the sample, 70% to 80% were seen once. As for this clone: The antigen is unknown.

The ends were cut back, 0 bases at V and 8 bases at J, with 13 bases in the middle. The CDR3 is 14 residues long. Germline V CDR1 and CDR2: SGHAT, FQNNGV. General study findings and limits: As a later analysis revealed, the rate of TCR association differed by HLA locus, with DRB1 most and HLA-C fewest. V- and J-gene trimming of TCR beta was linked (in a later analysis) to a missense DCLRE1C variant.

Input material: PBMCs. The chain recombines TRBV11-2 with TRBJ1-1; TRBD1 might be the D (5 bases). This TCR was sampled from a middle-aged woman in good health and CMV-seropositive. As DNA, the CDR3 is TGTGCCAGCAGCTTAGATAAAACAGGTGCGGAAGCTTTCTTT. Its protein is CASSLDKTGAEAFF.